The entry below gives a single T cell receptor (beta chain) sequence along with its context. CD45RO negativity and positive selection for CCR7 defined naive CD8 cells, a population that excluded terminally differentiated effector memory CD45RA+ cells. All of the donors resided in Nashville, Tennessee, and each was a Caucasian adult. This sample was taken from a study of shared clonotypes between healthy human individuals. Sequenced by immunoSEQ multiplex PCR; TCRdb stores in-frame clones only, minus some. Found here are roughly 600,000 clones, nearly 98% of them singletons; the top ten hold approximately 0.3%. The CDR3 contains 13 residues. Germline V lookup: CDR1 ENHRY, CDR2 SYGVKD. V was clipped by 6 bases and J by 9 bases, with 18 bases between them.

The TCR comes from a man aged 25 to 40 in good health. The sample taken for sequencing was naive CD8+ T cells sorted from blood. The V call is TRBV10-3, the J call TRBJ2-7, with D hard to call. CDR3 protein: CAISDVVAPRQYF. In nucleotides, the CDR3 is TGTGCCATCAGCGACGTAGTTGCGCCGAGGCAGTACTTC.